This TCR beta chain originates from a study of blood T cell repertoires in COVID-19. Study information: Sites across the United States, Italy and Spain contributed samples from acute and convalescent COVID-19. T cells, B-cell-depleted T cells, or PBMCs provided the cDNA or gDNA that served as material.

Seattle's cohort entered during active infection and was followed longitudinally. Original handling: Scientists estimated how many nucleated cells there were by amplifying reference gene primers. Sequenced by immunoSEQ multiplex PCR; TCRdb stores in-frame clones only, minus some. That table furnishes V, J and clone size, whereas the DNA furnished D and trimming. The sample consists of a few hundred thousand clones, around 89% of them appearing once. The V and J ends lost 0 bases and 7 bases respectively, with 7 bases between them. This CDR3 contains 13 residues. Germline V gene data show CDR1 as LNHDA and CDR2 as SQIVND (reference sequence).

Sequenced material: peripheral blood. The clonotype comes from a woman aged 60 to 75 with COVID-19, enrolled during active disease. The chain is built from TRBV19 and TRBJ2-1, with D perhaps matching TRBD2 (6 bases). The CDR3 sequence: CASSIDRENEQFF. The CDR3 bases are TGTGCCAGTAGTATAGATCGGGAGAATGAGCAGTTCTTC.